This T cell receptor (beta chain) was captured by sequencing in a study of T cell responses to AZD1222 COVID-19 vaccine. General study results and limits: Donors were chiefly white British, with a greater number of females, and clonal diversity was perhaps underestimated.

Clones were sequenced by immunoSEQ multiplex PCR, and TCRdb holds only the in-frame ones, with some missing. The sample records about 160,000 clones, 92% being singletons. The V gene end was trimmed by 6 bases and the J gene end by 0 bases; junction bases not matched to a gene: 7. This CDR3 is 16 amino acids long. CDR1 is SNHLY, CDR2 FYNNEI, per germline. To note about this clone: Its antigen is undetermined.

This chain connects TRBV2 to TRBJ1-4, with 7 nucleotides matching TRBD1. The receptor comes from an adult in good health. Sequencing used peripheral blood, obtained on day 0 of MenACWY control vaccination. The CDR3 DNA reads TGTGCCAGCAGACGGGACAGCCCTTCAACTAATGAAAAACTGTTTTTT. The encoded protein is CASRRDSPSTNEKLFF.